This T cell receptor (beta chain) was identified in a study of CD8+CD57+ T cells in acquired aplastic anemia. Genomic DNA was employed as the template in profiling TCR beta VDJ and CDR3. TCRdb re-called the reads with MiXCR, one entry per CDR3 protein. The data show about 420,000 distinct CDR3 sequences, just under 70% seen once. Trimming stripped 7 bases from V and 14 bases from J, with 29 bases between. This CDR3 has 15 amino acids. Germline V gene sequence: CDR1 SGHTA, CDR2 FQGNSA. The sample was sorted CD4+, CD8+, or CD8+CD57+ T cells (not recorded which) from PBMCs. The clonotype originates from a human donor in good health, serving as a control. The chain uses TRBV7-2 and TRBJ2-5; D may be TRBD1 (5 bases). The CDR3 spells CASTFDRTNEKLFYF. The CDR3 DNA reads TGTGCCAGCACCTTTGACAGAACTAATGAAAAACTGTTTTACTTC.